The next 12 T cell receptor beta chains were all read from a single sample in a study of T-cell reconstitution after alpha-beta-depleted transplantation in children. Using unique molecular identifiers, the investigators prepared the TCRbeta library. From the PCR reads, TCRdb called clonotypes with MiXCR, one entry per CDR3 protein. Seen here are about a million distinct CDR3 sequences, about 29% observed once, and the top ten hold roughly 31%. Source: PBMCs, mostly from graft donor cells, taken 360 days after TCRalphabeta/CD19-depleted stem cell transplant. These receptor sequences come from a boy under two years old who had a stem cell transplant for SCID, so the T cells may come from the graft donor.

The CDR3 region is CASRRTSADTQYF. Here the CDR3 DNA reads TGTGCCAGCAGGAGGACTAGCGCAGATACGCAGTATTTT. V usage is TRBV6-2 or TRBV6-3 and J usage is TRBJ2-3, with 9 bases identical to TRBD2. The CDR3 spans 13 residues. Germline lookup yields CDR1 MNHEY and CDR2 SVGEGT. J was trimmed by 4 bases and V by 6 bases; bases with no gene match: 2.

The chain is built from TRBV10-3 and TRBJ1-5; D is unclear. V was cut by 0 bases and J by 2 bases, with 11 bases left in between. CDR1 and CDR2 from the germline V gene are ENHRY and SYGVKD. CDR3 length: 16 residues. The CDR3 region has the DNA TGTGCCATCAGTGAGTCGCCCCGAACGGGCAATCAGCCCCAGCATTTT. Translated: CAISESPRTGNQPQHF.

V usage is TRBV28 and J usage is TRBJ2-7; D is perhaps TRBD2 (5 bases). Trimming stripped 8 bases from V and 4 bases from J, with 12 bases between. This CDR3 is built from 12 residues. CDR1 and CDR2 from the germline V gene are MDHEN and SYDVKM. This chain's CDR3 is CASLGDPYEQYF. The CDR3 DNA follows: TGTGCCAGCTTGGGAGACCCTTACGAGCAGTACTTC. Variable domain in full (rest from reference TRBV28 and TRBJ2-7): DVKVTQSSRYLVKRTGEKVFLECVQDMDHENMFWYRQDPGLGLRLIYFSYDVKMKEKGDIPEGYSVSREKKERFSLILESASTNQTSMYLCASLGDPYEQYFGPGTRLTVT.

The CDR3 reads CATSEPGSGNEQFF. In DNA form, the CDR3 reads TGTGCCACCAGTGAGCCGGGGTCGGGGAATGAGCAGTTCTTC. The V gene is TRBV24-1, the J gene TRBJ2-1, with D perhaps TRBD2 (5 bases). From germline, CDR1 is KGHDR and CDR2 SFDVKD. V was cut by 4 bases and J by 7 bases, with 13 bases left in between. The CDR3 totals 14 residues.

This clonotype has just a few counts. CDR3 residues: CAISGIATEQYF. CDR3 DNA: TGTGCCATCAGTGGAATAGCGACCGAGCAGTACTTC. The chain has TRBV10-3 and TRBJ2-7; possible D gene TRBD2, 5 bases. Trimming stripped 4 bases from V and 6 bases from J, with 10 bases between. The CDR3 spans 12 residues. CDR1 and CDR2 from the germline V gene are ENHRY and SYGVKD.

The V and J genes are TRBV5-6 and TRBJ2-2; no firm D call. Germline assignment: CDR1 SGHDT and CDR2 YYEEEE. Deletions cut 1 base from V and 2 bases from J, with 9 bases between. The CDR3 totals 15 residues. CDR3 protein: CASSLYSHNTGELFF. In DNA form, the CDR3 reads TGTGCCAGCAGCTTGTACAGCCATAACACCGGGGAGCTGTTTTTT.

CDR3 nucleotide sequence: TGTGCCAGCAGCTACGGACAGGGGGGCTCCTACGAGCAGTACTTC. This sequence encodes CASSYGQGGSYEQYF. This chain joins TRBV7-2 and TRBJ2-7; 10 nucleotides match TRBD1. This CDR3 has 15 amino acids. The V gene's germline CDR1 is SGHTA and CDR2 FQGNSA. J gave up 0 bases and V 4 bases, and 3 bases lay outside the gene matches.

The genes are TRBV27 and TRBJ2-7, with 11 bases that match TRBD1. This CDR3 has 15 amino acids. The germline CDR1 and CDR2 sequences are MNHEY and SMNVEV (reference sequence). The J segment lost 2 bases and the V segment lost 5 bases, leaving 5 bases of the junction unmatched. The CDR3 DNA follows: TGTGCCAGCAGTAGGCGGACAGGGGGCACCTACGAGCAGTACTTC. It specifies CASSRRTGGTYEQYF.

This clonotype has only a few counts. The CDR3 DNA is TGCAGTGCTAGAGATTCCGGGACTAGCGGGGGTTACAATGAGCAGTTCTTC. It codes for CSARDSGTSGGYNEQFF. The chain uses TRBV20-1 and TRBJ2-1; 14 bases agree with TRBD2. The CDR3 covers 17 residues. V was clipped by 0 bases and J by 4 bases; unmatched bases: 5. Germline lookup yields CDR1 DFQATT and CDR2 SNEGSKA (reference sequence).

This clonotype turned up a few times. The chain couples TRBV12-3 or TRBV12-4 to TRBJ2-3; D gene unclear. The CDR3 runs to 16 residues. The ends were cut back, 3 bases at V and 6 bases at J, with 19 bases in the middle. CDR3 DNA: TGTGCCAGCAGTTTTTGGAACGATAAGCCCTGGGATACGCAGTATTTT. It translates to CASSFWNDKPWDTQYF.

The chain employs TRBV28 and TRBJ1-1; a weak D match, TRBD1 (5 bases). This CDR3 region has 15 residues. V lost 7 bases to trimming and J lost 3 bases, with 18 bases between them. Germline V gene sequence: CDR1 MDHEN, CDR2 SYDVKM. CDR3 in amino acids: CASTHRDSGYTEAFF. The CDR3 DNA is TGTGCCAGCACCCATCGGGACTCCGGCTACACTGAAGCTTTCTTT.

This clonotype was picked up a small number of times. The chain combines TRBV6-1 with TRBJ2-2, with 8 bases matching TRBD1. CDR1 and CDR2 (germline): MNHNS, SASEGT. CDR3 size: 16 residues. Losses at the gene ends were 3 bases for V and 7 bases for J; bases not matched to a gene: 10. CDR3 protein: CASSDRAGGDGGELFF. For the CDR3, the DNA is TGTGCCAGCAGTGACAGGGCAGGGGGCGACGGCGGGGAGCTGTTTTTT.